This TCR beta chain is from a study of blood T cell repertoires in COVID-19. Study-level background: Some COVID-19 samples were acute and others convalescent; all came from the United States, Italy and Spain. The cDNA or gDNA used as material had been derived from T cells, B-cell-depleted T cells, or PBMCs.

In germline, CDR1 is MNHEY, CDR2 SMNVEV (reference sequence). This CDR3 has 15 residues. V was cut by 4 bases and J by 3 bases, with 15 bases left in between. As handled by the study authors: Amplified reference gene primers provided the basis for estimating nucleated cell counts. The data were produced by immunoSEQ multiplex PCR, yet TCRdb's version contains in-frame clones alone and is incomplete. Clone size and the V and J calls come from that table; the DNA yielded D and trimming. The table records more than 65,000 clones, roughly 89% of them present only once. The V gene is TRBV27, the J gene TRBJ1-1, with D perhaps TRBD1 (5 bases). The clonotype originates from a human donor in a cohort sampled during active COVID-19. The specimen was peripheral blood. CDR3 DNA: TGTGCCAGCAGTTCCCCCAGCACCAGGGACACTGAAGCTTTCTTT. Translating it yields CASSSPSTRDTEAFF.